Following are 26 T cell receptor beta chains from one sample sequenced in a study of shared clonotypes between healthy human individuals. Data came from immunoSEQ multiplex PCR; TCRdb stores just in-frame clones and leaves some out. The sample includes some 2,000,000 clones, just under 95% seen only once; the top ten take more than 0.95%. Cells designated naive CD8 were CD45RO-negative and were positively selected for CCR7, with terminally differentiated effector memory CD45RA+ cells excluded. The sample comprised naive CD8+ T cells sorted from blood. The source of these receptors is a man between 18 and 35 years old in good health.

In this sample, this clone turned up once. V and J are TRBV28 and TRBJ2-6; D possibly matches TRBD1 or TRBD2 (5 bases each). Germline CDR1 and CDR2: MDHEN and SYDVKM. This CDR3 has 13 amino acids. V dropped 6 bases and J dropped 11 bases, with 14 bases sitting between them. This CDR3 reads CASRVPGPDVLTF. In DNA form, the CDR3 reads TGTGCCAGCAGGGTCCCGGGACCCGACGTCCTGACTTTC.

The CDR3 here is CATSPVSLAKNIQYF. CDR3 coding DNA: TGTGCCACCAGCCCCGTGTCCCTAGCCAAAAACATTCAGTACTTC. The V gene is TRBV15, the J gene TRBJ2-4; no clear D gene. The CDR3 consists of 15 residues. Trimming cost V 5 bases and J 0 bases, with 11 bases left between them. Germline values: CDR1 LNHNV, CDR2 YYDKDF (reference sequence). Together with reference TRBV15 and TRBJ2-4, the CDR3 gives the full variable domain: DAMVIQNPRYQVTQFGKPVTLSCSQTLNHNVMYWYQQKSSQAPKLLFHYYDKDFNNEADTPDNFQSRRPNTSFCFLDIRSPGLGDTAMYLCATSPVSLAKNIQYFGAGTRLSVL.

The CDR3 DNA reads TGTGCCAGCAGCCCGCCGGTATTGGGACTAGCGACTTGGTACTTC. It translates to CASSPPVLGLATWYF. V and J are TRBV7-9 and TRBJ2-4; 10 nucleotides line up with TRBD2. Germline lookup yields CDR1 SEHNR and CDR2 FQNEAQ (reference sequence). This CDR3 region has 15 residues. Trimming at V came to 5 bases and at J to 15 bases, leaving 16 bases not matched to a gene.

In regard to this clone: Additional DNA sequences in this sample encode the identical CDR3. The rearrangement uses TRBV27 and TRBJ2-7; either TRBD1 or TRBD2 may supply D (5 bases each). Germline-derived CDR1 and CDR2 are MNHEY and SMNVEV (reference sequence). V lost 0 bases, J lost 4 bases, and 13 bases lay in between. The CDR3 is 15 residues long. Here the CDR3 DNA reads TGTGCCAGCAGTTTATCTGCAGGGACGAGTTACGAGCAGTACTTC. Translating gives CASSLSAGTSYEQYF.

The chain has TRBV5-1 and TRBJ2-1, with TRBD1 as a possible D gene (5 bases). CDR3 length equals 15 residues. V lost 4 bases to trimming and J lost 1 base, with 12 bases between them. Germline-derived CDR1 and CDR2 are SGHRS and YFSETQ. The CDR3 coding sequence is TGCGCCAGCAGCCCCGAACAGGTATCCTACAATGAGCAGTTCTTC. As protein: CASSPEQVSYNEQFF.

This chain links TRBV4-3 with TRBJ2-1; tentatively, D is TRBD2 (6 bases). The germline CDR1 and CDR2 sequences are LGHNA and YSLEER. The CDR3 runs 15 residues. V was shortened by 4 bases and J by 4 bases, with 14 bases between the two germline ends. CDR3 DNA sequence: TGCGCCAGCAGCCCTCGACTAGTGGGTTACAATGAGCAGTTCTTC. Residues: CASSPRLVGYNEQFF.

This rearrangement joins TRBV7-8 to TRBJ2-7, with 13 bases fitting TRBD2. Germline V gene sequence: CDR1 SGHVS, CDR2 FQNEAQ. The CDR3 contains 16 residues. After removal of 5 bases from V and 2 bases from J, the junction contained 6 bases not matched to a gene. This chain's CDR3 is CASSPLLAGGPYEQYF. CDR3 DNA sequence: TGTGCCAGCAGCCCCCTACTAGCGGGAGGGCCCTACGAGCAGTACTTC.

This chain joins TRBV11-3 and TRBJ2-7, with TRBD1 matching 7 bases. This CDR3 contains 17 residues. Trimming cost V 1 base and J 5 bases; bases outside gene matches: 14. From germline, CDR1 is SGHNT and CDR2 YENEEA. CDR3 protein: CASSLVAVQGRAHEQYF. CDR3 bases: TGTGCCAGCAGCTTAGTGGCAGTACAGGGGCGAGCCCACGAGCAGTACTTC. Full variable domain (missing parts from reference TRBV11-3 and TRBJ2-7): EAGVVQSPRYKIIEKKQPVAFWCNPISGHNTLYWYLQNLGQGPELLIRYENEEAVDDSQLPKDRFSAERLKGVDSTLKIQPAELGDSAVYLCASSLVAVQGRAHEQYFGPGTRLTVT.

The genes are TRBV5-1 and TRBJ2-7, with TRBD1 matching 11 bases. The germline gives CDR1 SGHRS, CDR2 YFSETQ. V gave up 4 bases and J gave up 4 bases; unmatched junction bases: 10. The CDR3 covers 16 residues. The CDR3 sequence is CASSPWTGGELYEQYF. The CDR3 DNA sequence: TGCGCCAGCAGCCCGTGGACAGGGGGCGAATTGTACGAGCAGTACTTC.

This clone was recorded only once. This chain links TRBV2 with TRBJ2-3; weak D call: TRBD2 (5 bases). Germline CDR1 reads SNHLY; CDR2 reads FYNNEI. With 5 bases removed from V and 2 bases from J, the gap between germline ends came to 11 bases. This CDR3 is 14 amino acids long. CDR3 coding DNA: TGTGCCAGCAGTCGGATCGGGAACACAGATACGCAGTATTTT. Protein: CASSRIGNTDTQYF.

The rearrangement joins TRBV30 to TRBJ1-5; unclear D gene. Per the germline V gene, CDR1 is GTSNPN and CDR2 is SVGIG (reference sequence). The V end was cut by 0 bases, the J end by 3 bases, with 9 bases between. The CDR3 sequence is 14 residues long. The CDR3 bases are TGTGCCTGGAGTGTCGTGGACTTCAATCAGCCCCAGCATTTT. Translation: CAWSVVDFNQPQHF.

The chain uses TRBV6-1 and TRBJ1-1; D is uncertain. The CDR3 runs 16 residues. Trimming took 0 bases from V and 7 from J, leaving 18 bases between them. Germline V CDR1 and CDR2: MNHNS, SASEGT. CDR3 in amino acids: CASSEAPSDWRDEAFF. In nucleotides, the CDR3 is TGTGCCAGCAGTGAAGCGCCATCGGACTGGAGAGATGAAGCTTTCTTT.

Remarks on this clone: The sample carries other DNA sequences with the same CDR3. The CDR3 DNA reads as TGTGCCAGCAGCCTGGAACTAGCGGGGGGCCAAGAGACCCAGTACTTC. Protein: CASSLELAGGQETQYF. V and J are TRBV5-6 and TRBJ2-5, with TRBD2 matching over 12 bases. With 4 bases clipped from V and 1 base from J, the junction kept 5 bases outside the gene matches. The CDR3 is made up of 16 amino acids. Germline CDR1 and CDR2: SGHDT and YYEEEE. Based on the CDR3 plus reference TRBV5-6 and TRBJ2-5, the full variable domain is DAGVTQSPTHLIKTRGQQVTLRCSPKSGHDTVSWYQQALGQGPQFIFQYYEEEERQRGNFPDRFSGHQFPNYSSELNVNALLLGDSALYLCASSLELAGGQETQYFGPGTRLLVL.

The chain uses TRBV5-1 and TRBJ1-1; a weak D match, TRBD1 (5 bases). The CDR3 spans 13 residues. The V end was cut by 0 bases, the J end by 4 bases, with 7 bases between. Germline V gene lookup returns CDR1 SGHRS and CDR2 YFSETQ. In DNA, the CDR3 is TGCGCCAGCAGCTTGGATCAGGGCACTGAAGCTTTCTTT. This codes for CASSLDQGTEAFF. The full variable domain, its missing parts supplied by reference TRBV5-1 and TRBJ1-1, is KAGVTQTPRYLIKTRGQQVTLSCSPISGHRSVSWYQQTPGQGLQFLFEYFSETQRNKGNFPGRFSGRQFSNSRSEMNVSTLELGDSALYLCASSLDQGTEAFFGQGTRLTVV.

The V call is TRBV30, the J call TRBJ1-1; no clear D gene. The CDR3 is 12 residues long. Looked up from germline, CDR1 is GTSNPN and CDR2 is SVGIG (reference sequence). Trimming took 0 bases from V and 4 from J, leaving 6 bases between them. CDR3: CAWSVPATEAFF. As DNA, the CDR3 is TGTGCCTGGAGTGTACCTGCCACTGAAGCTTTCTTT.

V gene TRBV6-6 combines with J gene TRBJ1-2; D perhaps matches TRBD1 (6 bases). Per germline, CDR1 MNHNY and CDR2 SVGAGI (reference sequence). The CDR3 consists of 11 residues. V shed 7 bases and J shed 13 bases, with 16 bases lying between them. CDR3 sequence: CASNIRGGGTF. CDR3 nucleotide sequence: TGTGCCAGCAACATACGTGGGGGCGGCACCTTC.

This chain joins TRBV5-8 and TRBJ2-7, with 8 positions matching TRBD1. This CDR3 is built from 12 residues. Germline V CDR1 and CDR2: SGHTS, YDEGEE. V was pared by 4 bases and J by 7 bases, with 4 bases of the junction left unmatched. In DNA, the CDR3 is TGTGCCAGCAGCCTAGGACAGGGAGAGCAGTACTTC. Translation gives CASSLGQGEQYF.

This clone was seen once. J is TRBJ2-1 and V is TRBV27; weak D call: TRBD1 (5 bases). The CDR3 has 13 amino acids. Germline CDR1 is MNHEY and CDR2 is SMNVEV (reference sequence). V was shortened by 8 bases and J by 8 bases, with 16 bases between the two germline ends. The CDR3 nucleotides read TGTGCCAGCGGCCCGTCCAGGGCCGATGAGCAGTTCTTC. This translates into CASGPSRADEQFF.

The sample holds one count of this clone. The rearrangement uses TRBV4-3 and TRBJ2-2, with D perhaps TRBD2 (5 bases). The germline gives CDR1 LGHNA, CDR2 YSLEER. CDR3 length: 15 residues. V was shortened by 0 bases and J by 4 bases, with 9 bases between the two germline ends. The CDR3 protein is CASSQDLGLTGELFF. As DNA, the CDR3 is TGCGCCAGCAGCCAAGATCTCGGACTCACCGGGGAGCTGTTTTTT.

This clone has only a few counts. The chain is built from TRBV4-1 and TRBJ1-6, with 10 bases fitting TRBD1. In germline, CDR1 is MGHRA, CDR2 YSYEKL. The V and J ends lost 4 bases and 7 bases, in that order; junction bases with no gene match: 7. The CDR3 spans 16 residues. CDR3 DNA sequence: TGCGCCAGCAGCCTTCCGCCGGGACAGGGGAATTCACCCCTCCACTTT. Its protein is CASSLPPGQGNSPLHF.

Concerning this clone: Additional DNA sequences in this sample encode the identical CDR3. This sequence joins TRBV9 and TRBJ2-7; no clear D. Germline V gene data show CDR1 as SGDLS and CDR2 as YYNGEE. Trimming removed 0 bases from V and 2 bases from J, with 9 bases in between. The CDR3 spans 14 residues. The CDR3 DNA reads as TGTGCCAGCAGCGTAGGGTCCGACACCTACGAGCAGTACTTC. The encoded protein is CASSVGSDTYEQYF. Filled out from reference TRBV9 and TRBJ2-7, the complete variable domain reads DSGVTQTPKHLITATGQRVTLRCSPRSGDLSVYWYQQSLDQGLQFLIQYYNGEERAKGNILERFSAQQFPDLHSELNLSSLELGDSALYFCASSVGSDTYEQYFGPGTRLTVT.

The chain employs TRBV5-6 and TRBJ1-1; 8 bases align to TRBD1. Trimming removed 3 bases from V and 6 bases from J; junction bases left unmatched: 7. This CDR3 has 14 amino acids. Germline loops: CDR1 SGHDT, CDR2 YYEEEE. The chain's CDR3 is CASSWDRLSSEAFF. The DNA of the CDR3 is TGTGCCAGCAGCTGGGACAGGTTATCTTCTGAAGCTTTCTTT.

V gene TRBV27 combines with J gene TRBJ2-7; the D gene could be TRBD1 or TRBD2 (5 bases each). The CDR3 runs to 15 residues. The ends were cut back, 0 bases at V and 3 bases at J, with 12 bases in the middle. Germline V gene sequence: CDR1 MNHEY, CDR2 SMNVEV (reference sequence). This chain's CDR3 is CASSLSSGPGYEQYF. In nucleotides, the CDR3 is TGTGCCAGCAGTTTATCCTCGGGACCTGGCTACGAGCAGTACTTC.

The J gene is TRBJ2-7, the V gene TRBV5-4; TRBD2 matches at 10 bases. The CDR3 covers 14 residues. Germline CDR1 and CDR2: SGHNT and YYREEE (reference sequence). V trimming: 3 bases; J trimming: 4 bases; junction bases outside the gene matches: 4. The CDR3 protein is CASSSSGSGYEQYF. In DNA, the CDR3 is TGTGCCAGCAGCTCTAGCGGGAGTGGTTACGAGCAGTACTTC. Full variable domain (missing parts from reference TRBV5-4 and TRBJ2-7): ETGVTQSPTHLIKTRGQQVTLRCSSQSGHNTVSWYQQALGQGPQFIFQYYREEENGRGNFPPRFSGLQFPNYSSELNVNALELDDSALYLCASSSSGSGYEQYFGPGTRLTVT.

V gene TRBV10-1 combines with J gene TRBJ2-7; perhaps TRBD2 as D (6 bases). Trimming stripped 7 bases from V and 2 bases from J, with 9 bases between. CDR1 and CDR2 from the germline V gene are WNHNN and SYGVQD (reference sequence). CDR3 length equals 12 residues. The CDR3 protein is CASTPGAYEQYF. The CDR3 DNA reads as TGCGCCAGCACCCCGGGGGCCTACGAGCAGTACTTC.

The chain couples TRBV28 to TRBJ1-4; D gene ambiguous. With 4 bases removed from V and 5 bases from J, the gap between germline ends came to 8 bases. The CDR3 totals 13 residues. Germline loops: CDR1 MDHEN, CDR2 SYDVKM. This CDR3 is CASSSSGNEKLFF. In DNA form, the CDR3 reads TGTGCCAGCAGTTCGTCCGGCAATGAAAAACTGTTTTTT.